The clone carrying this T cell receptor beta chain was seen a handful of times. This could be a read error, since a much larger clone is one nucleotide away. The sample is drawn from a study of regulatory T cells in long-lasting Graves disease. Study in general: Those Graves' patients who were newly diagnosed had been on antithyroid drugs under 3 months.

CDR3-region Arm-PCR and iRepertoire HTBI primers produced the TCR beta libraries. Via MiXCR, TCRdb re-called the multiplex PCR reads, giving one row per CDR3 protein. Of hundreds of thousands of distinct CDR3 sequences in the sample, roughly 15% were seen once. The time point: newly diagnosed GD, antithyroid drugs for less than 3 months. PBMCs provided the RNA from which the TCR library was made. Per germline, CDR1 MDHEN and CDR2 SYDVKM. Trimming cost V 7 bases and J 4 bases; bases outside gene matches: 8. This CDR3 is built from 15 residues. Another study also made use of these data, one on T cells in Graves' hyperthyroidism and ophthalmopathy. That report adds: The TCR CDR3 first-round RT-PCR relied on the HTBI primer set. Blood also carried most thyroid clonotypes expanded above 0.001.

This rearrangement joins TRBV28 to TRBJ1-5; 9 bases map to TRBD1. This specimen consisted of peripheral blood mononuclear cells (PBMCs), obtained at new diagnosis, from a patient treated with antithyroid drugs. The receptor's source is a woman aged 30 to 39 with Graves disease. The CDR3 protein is CASNRGTGPNQPQHF. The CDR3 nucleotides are TGTGCCAGCAACCGGGGGACAGGGCCAAATCAGCCCCAGCATTTT.